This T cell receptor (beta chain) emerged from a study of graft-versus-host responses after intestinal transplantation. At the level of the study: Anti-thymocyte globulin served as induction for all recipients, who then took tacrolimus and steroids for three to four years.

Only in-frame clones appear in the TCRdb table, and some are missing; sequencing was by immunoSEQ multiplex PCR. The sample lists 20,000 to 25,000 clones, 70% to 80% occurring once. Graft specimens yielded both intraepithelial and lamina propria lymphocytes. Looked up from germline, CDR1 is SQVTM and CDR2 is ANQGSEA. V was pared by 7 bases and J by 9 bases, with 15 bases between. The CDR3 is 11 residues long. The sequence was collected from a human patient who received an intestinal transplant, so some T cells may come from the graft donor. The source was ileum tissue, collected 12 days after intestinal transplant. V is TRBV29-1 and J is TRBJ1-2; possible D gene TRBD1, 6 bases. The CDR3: CSAERDNSYTF. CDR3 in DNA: TGCAGCGCCGAAAGGGACAACAGCTACACCTTC.